Included here is one T cell receptor (beta chain) sequence, with context. It has no known antigen specificity. No much larger clone exists at a distance of one base, and base qualities are not known. The data derive from a study of T cell responses to AZD1222 COVID-19 vaccine (dated by TCRdb to 2020 to 2022). Broadly, across the study: TCR sequencing was performed for about 250 trial participants, of whom about 210 were given two doses of AZD1222 and around 26 were given two doses of MenACWY control vaccine. Trial participants were enrolled into age subgroups of 18-55, 56-69 and 70-plus years, which contained roughly 140, 27 and 60 TCR-sequenced participants, respectively.

Summary of the overall study and its limitations: The whole spike protein was spanned by vaccine-associated CD4 TCRs, and dominant responses were seen in regions 160-218 and 743-854. Only six AZD1222 recipients were SARS-CoV-2 seropositive at baseline, limiting conclusions about previously exposed vaccinees. In the small 56-69-year group, the increase in depth fell short of significance, most likely because of low power. Because no samples from the day 14 peak response were available, repertoires could be characterized only after the peak T cell response. Epitopes outside the regions mutated in the B.1.351 and B.1.1.7 variants were reportedly recognized by nearly half of the unique spike-specific TCRs. After two AZD1222 doses, both the breadth and the depth of spike-specific TCRs were significantly higher than at day 0 and than in MenACWY recipients. Participants were mostly white British, with more females than males. The authors suggested clonal diversity may have been underestimated.

As encoded in the germline V gene (reference sequence), CDR1 is MNHEY while CDR2 is SMNVEV. V drops 3 bases and J drops 1 base, leaving 9 bases in between. The CDR3 contains 14 residues, cysteine and phenylalanine counted. This entry keeps only the CDR3 DNA: 42 bases, framed from base 1. The CDR3 regions of human TCRbeta chains were analyzed by immunosequencing. Regarding the original processing steps: TCRs in the repertoires were compared against a reference library of SARS-CoV-2-specific TCRs that had been generated with the MIRA antigen-specificity platform. Breadth was defined as the fraction of unique TCRs that were SARS-CoV-2-associated. Depth was defined as the fraction of total T cells that were SARS-CoV-2-associated. Using the MIRA data, every spike-specific TCR was mapped to the spike region that the TCR reacted to and assigned to either a CD4 or a CD8 class. Log10-transformed breadth and depth values were compared by one-way ANOVA with Sidak's multiple comparisons tests. This is the immuneACCESS table as TCRdb keeps it, with only in-frame sequences that have V and J called. A part of the clones is gone; compared with another copy, unresolved V genes explain less than half, and the rest is unexplained. D and trimming were read from the DNA, whereas the V and J calls and clone size are those reported in that table. In this sample the table shows approximately 190,000 clones, 75% to 90% of which occur a single time. The top ten clonotypes cover 2.5% to 3% of the sample.

Sample time point, as interpreted from the label and publication: baseline before first vaccination. What this sample's treatment or condition label stands for: meningococcal conjugate vaccine given as trial control. Samples from vaccinated people were obtained from the UK trials COV001 and COV002, which included a single-blind randomized controlled phase 2/3 trial of AZD1222 (ChAdOx1 nCoV-19) in healthy adults. For TCRbeta chain sequencing, PBMC samples from trial participants were taken at day 0 and at day 28 after the second dose. Sample: peripheral blood, taken on day 0 of MenACWY control vaccination. The receptor was derived from an adult in good health. This receptor chain uses TRBV27 and TRBJ1-1; a tentative D call is TRBD1 (6 bases match). The base sequence is TGTGCCAGCAGTTTTGGGGACACGAACACTGAAGCTTTCTTT. Translated, this is CASSFGDTNTEAFF.